This note documents a single T cell receptor (beta chain) sequence. PCR amplification relied on 60 Vbeta primers (plus 13 Jbeta primers). The assay was immunoSEQ multiplex PCR, and TCRdb's table has in-frame clones only and misses some. The table for this sample gives some 70,000 clones. The record originates from a study of cytomegalovirus exposure and HLA in healthy donors. Germline V lookup: CDR1 SGHRS, CDR2 YFSETQ. The CDR3 is 14 amino acids. Trimming took off 4 bases at V and 2 bases at J, with 13 bases between the two ends. The TCR sequence derives from a man aged 40-49 years in good health and CMV-seronegative. Material: PBMCs. The V call is TRBV5-1, the J call TRBJ2-7; D perhaps matches TRBD2 (7 bases). This CDR3 is CASSRGGGAYEQYF. CDR3 in DNA: TGCGCCAGCAGCAGGGGGGGAGGAGCCTACGAGCAGTACTTC.